The T cell receptor beta chain under discussion was sequenced for a study of blood T cell repertoires in COVID-19. Study overall: Nucleic acid was either cDNA or gDNA, and it came from T cells, B-cell-depleted T cells, or PBMCs.

CDR1 and CDR2 from the germline V gene are GTSNPN and SVGIG (reference sequence). The CDR3 runs to 13 residues. V dropped 3 bases and J dropped 6; count of bases not matched to a gene: 6. Per the study methods: Estimated nucleated cell counts came from reference gene primer amplification. Data came from immunoSEQ multiplex PCR; TCRdb stores just in-frame clones and leaves some out. That table gives V, J and clone size, and the DNA gave D and trimming. The repertoire holds about 160,000 clones, with around nine tenths as singletons. In Seattle, patients joined the study during active infection and were tracked longitudinally.

The source material was peripheral blood. The origin of this receptor is a woman in her seventies with COVID-19, enrolled during active disease. This chain joins TRBV30 and TRBJ2-7, with 9 bases that match TRBD1. The DNA for the CDR3 is TGTGCCTGGAGGGGGACAGGGAGTGGCGAGCAGTACTTC. Its protein is CAWRGTGSGEQYF.